Described below is a single T cell receptor (beta chain) sequence and its context. Generated by immunoSEQ multiplex PCR, the TCRdb table keeps only in-frame clones and is missing some. This table holds hundreds of thousands of clones, 87% found once. This record belongs to a study of blood T cell repertoires in COVID-19. Per germline, CDR1 SGHTA and CDR2 FQGTGA. The CDR3 is 15 residues long. The ends were cut back, 1 base at V and 4 bases at J, with 13 bases in the middle. This receptor was taken from a woman between 50 and 59 years old who had recovered from COVID-19. The material sequenced was peripheral blood. The chain couples TRBV7-3 to TRBJ1-1; no reliable D call. Here the CDR3 DNA reads TGTGCCAGCAGCTTAAGTGGTGAGGGAGGCACTGAAGCTTTCTTT. This codes for CASSLSGEGGTEAFF.